The T cell receptor (beta chain) described here comes from a study of T cells in Graves' hyperthyroidism and ophthalmopathy. Study summary: Peripheral blood was acquired at first diagnosis, ahead of any therapy whatsoever.

This clonotype was counted at least ten times. Its target is not known. The source material, RNA transcripts, was used to amplify TCR beta CDR3 regions. With the HTBI primer set, the TCR CDR3 went through a first round of RT-PCR. TCRdb analysed the multiplex PCR reads with MiXCR anew, one entry per CDR3 protein. The sample includes 250,000 to 300,000 distinct CDR3 sequences, roughly 15% of them seen just once. V was pared by 5 bases and J by 5 bases, with 5 bases of the junction left unmatched. The CDR3 covers 15 residues. Germline V gene lookup returns CDR1 MNHNS and CDR2 SASEGT. Study-wide findings and caveats: Most thyroid clonotypes that were expanded above 0.001 also turned up in blood.

It was uncontrolled infection, other autoimmune disease, pregnancy or lactation that excluded patients. The source is a woman in her twenties or thirties with Graves' hyperthyroidism that later progressed to Graves' ophthalmopathy. The sequenced sample was blood. The V gene is TRBV6-1, the J gene TRBJ2-2; 10 bases map to TRBD2. The CDR3 reads CASSSAGGVTGELFF. In DNA form, the CDR3 reads TGTGCCAGCAGTTCAGCGGGAGGGGTTACCGGGGAGCTGTTTTTT.